This T cell receptor beta chain comes out of a study of CD8 T cells in ankylosing spondylitis. Quantitative 5'-RACE with molecular barcodes produced the TCR beta libraries. TCRdb processed the 5' RACE reads anew with MiXCR; each CDR3 protein has one entry. This repertoire shows 35,000 to 50,000 distinct CDR3 sequences, approximately 3.6% found once; its top ten account for roughly 4%. This clonotype was counted ten times or more. With 7 bases removed from V and 0 bases from J, the gap between germline ends came to 7 bases. The CDR3 is 13 residues long. Germline V gene data show CDR1 as MNHEY and CDR2 as SVGEGT.

Sequencing used blood, either unsorted or a sorted T cell fraction (not recorded which). The chain combines TRBV6-2 or TRBV6-3 with TRBJ2-1, with D perhaps matching TRBD2 (6 bases). The receptor's source is a female donor with ankylosing spondylitis or in good health (not recorded which). CDR3 in amino acids: CASIGGSYNEQFF. The CDR3 DNA reads TGTGCCAGCATCGGGGGCTCCTACAATGAGCAGTTCTTC.